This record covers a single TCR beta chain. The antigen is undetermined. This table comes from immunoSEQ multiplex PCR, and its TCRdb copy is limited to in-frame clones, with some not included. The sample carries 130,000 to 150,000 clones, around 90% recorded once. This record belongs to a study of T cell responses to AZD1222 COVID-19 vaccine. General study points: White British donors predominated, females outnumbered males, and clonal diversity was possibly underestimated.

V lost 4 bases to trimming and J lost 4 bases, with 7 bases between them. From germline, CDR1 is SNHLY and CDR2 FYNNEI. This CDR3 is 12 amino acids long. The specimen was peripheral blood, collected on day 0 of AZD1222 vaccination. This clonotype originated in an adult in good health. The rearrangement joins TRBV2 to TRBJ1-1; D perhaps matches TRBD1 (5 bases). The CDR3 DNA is TGTGCCAGCAGTGCCGGGGGCACTGAAGCTTTCTTT. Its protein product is CASSAGGTEAFF. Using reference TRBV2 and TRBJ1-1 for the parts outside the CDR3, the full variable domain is EPEVTQTPSHQVTQMGQEVILRCVPISNHLYFYWYRQILGQKVEFLVSFYNNEISEKSEIFDDQFSVERPDGSNFTLKIRSTKLEDSAMYFCASSAGGTEAFFGQGTRLTVV.